This is a list of T cell receptor beta chains from one sample in a study of blood T cell repertoires in COVID-19. Repertoires were generated with immunoSEQ multiplex PCR, while TCRdb's copy carries only in-frame clones and drops some. In the table there are about 97,000 clones, around 92% of which are singletons. Sequencing was done on a sample of peripheral blood. These TCRs come from a middle-aged man with active COVID-19. CDR3s include the opening cysteine and the closing phenylalanine or tryptophan. A D gene is named only where the DNA matches it firmly.

V	J	D	CDR3
TRBV25-1	TRBJ2-1	TRBD2	CASSESGGGEQFF
TRBV7-8	TRBJ1-5	.	CASSLYQANSNQPQHF
TRBV4-1	TRBJ2-3	TRBD2	CASSHSTSGRITDTQYF
TRBV10-3	TRBJ1-6	TRBD1	CAIGDRDSSSPLHF
TRBV18	TRBJ2-7	.	CASSPPIAGSYEQYF
TRBV19	TRBJ1-1	.	CASSNSKNTEAFF
TRBV24-1	TRBJ2-3	.	CATSPGLLSTDTQYF
TRBV7-2	TRBJ2-1	TRBD2	CASSVALAGSEQFF
TRBV10-2	TRBJ2-7	.	CASSNTVYEQYF
TRBV6-5	TRBJ2-2	.	CASRGQGQLGELFF
TRBV30	TRBJ2-5	.	CAWSGQPQETQYF
TRBV29-1	TRBJ2-1	.	CSVLGSRDSNNEQFF
TRBV24-1	TRBJ2-2	.	CATSDWGDTGELFF
TRBV3-1/TRBV3-2	TRBJ1-1	.	CASSQDRRGLNTEAFF
TRBV19	TRBJ2-3	.	CASKAASSGDTQYF
TRBV5-1	TRBJ2-5	TRBD2	CASSLSGTSGIETQYF
TRBV3-1/TRBV3-2	TRBJ2-7	.	CASSQRPEAPYEQYF
TRBV2	TRBJ2-1	TRBD2	CASSEAPSGIRVF
TRBV2	TRBJ2-2	.	CASDPVGPANTGELFF
TRBV6-5	TRBJ1-1	TRBD1	CASRGQVGTEAFF
TRBV28	TRBJ1-5	TRBD1	CASSYGTVGQPQHF
TRBV2	TRBJ2-2	.	CASSETGANTGELFF
TRBV10-3	TRBJ2-1	TRBD2	CAISEYAGAGEQFF
TRBV2	TRBJ2-1	.	CASSGSSYNEQFF
TRBV11-3	TRBJ2-3	TRBD1	CASSLGQGASTDTQYF
TRBV30	TRBJ1-4	TRBD1	CAWSVDRALNEKLFF
TRBV7-8	TRBJ2-1	TRBD2	CASRRLAGGRVDEQFF
TRBV16	TRBJ2-1	.	CASSQVGEGNEQFF
TRBV5-4	TRBJ2-5	TRBD1	CASSGRTGRAETQYF
TRBV19	TRBJ1-5	TRBD1	CASSKGDRDWPQHF
TRBV10-3	TRBJ2-7	.	CAITGGPGTGVVEQYF
TRBV28	TRBJ2-5	TRBD1	CASRTGGAGETQYF
TRBV11-2	TRBJ2-1	TRBD1	CASSLRDSRANEQFF
TRBV10-1	TRBJ1-1	.	CASSEARDKVQNTEAFF
TRBV5-8	TRBJ2-1	TRBD1	CASSLTGAKSYNEQFF
TRBV21-1	TRBJ1-5	.	CASTETGGAHQPQHF
TRBV28	TRBJ2-7	TRBD2	CASSLPGTSLNEQYF
TRBV3-1/TRBV3-2	TRBJ1-1	TRBD1	CASSQAGGRGLNTEAFF
TRBV30	TRBJ1-2	.	CAWGQAKGEVNYGYTF
TRBV5-1	TRBJ2-3	TRBD2	CASSLVLAGGSGDTQYF
TRBV6-2/TRBV6-3	TRBJ1-1	.	CASSLGMNTEAFF